In this sample, the clone carrying this T cell receptor beta chain turned up a few times. As yet, its antigen is unknown. The sample originates from a study of blood T cells in healthy people across ages. The study, taken as a whole, reports: Long-lived and aged donors differed, with more naive CD4+ cells and higher diversity in the long-lived.

V dropped 5 bases and J dropped 13 bases, with 20 bases sitting between them. The CDR3 has 13 residues. From germline, CDR1 is MDHEN and CDR2 SYDVKM. A J-beta primer mix and a sample-barcoded 5' primer were used in a second PCR of about 6 to 12 cycles. TCRdb recomputed calls from the 5' RACE reads with MiXCR, one row per CDR3 protein. Of over a million distinct CDR3 sequences in the sample, roughly 45% were seen once. This chain connects TRBV28 to TRBJ2-5; D is perhaps TRBD1 (5 bases). The material sequenced was blood. The origin of this receptor is a woman aged 18-29 years in good health. For the CDR3, the DNA is TGTGCCAGCAGTGCCCCGACAGTTCTTCCGATGTACTTC. Protein sequence: CASSAPTVLPMYF.